The 20 T cell receptor beta chains below all came from one sample that was sequenced in a study of shared clonotypes between healthy human individuals. Positively selected for CCR7, the CD45RO-negative cells used as naive CD8 cells excluded terminally differentiated effector memory CD45RA+ cells. Libraries were prepared by immunoSEQ multiplex PCR; TCRdb keeps only in-frame clonotypes and omits some of them. The data show over 800,000 clones, 80% to 95% seen once. What was sequenced was naive CD8+ T cells sorted from blood. These receptors all stem from a man aged 25 to 45 in good health.

Regarding this clone: Distinct nucleotide sequences in the sample also encode this CDR3. The chain uses TRBV7-9 and TRBJ2-7, with 8 bases lining up with TRBD2. The V and J ends lost 5 bases and 0 bases, in that order; junction bases with no gene match: 6. This CDR3 is built from 15 residues. Germline V CDR1 and CDR2: SEHNR, FQNEAQ (reference sequence). CDR3: CASSPPTSGSYEQYF. DNA for the CDR3: TGTGCCAGCAGCCCGCCCACTAGCGGCTCCTACGAGCAGTACTTC.

This clone has a single count. The rearrangement uses TRBV27 and TRBJ2-7, with no clear D. Germline V lookup: CDR1 MNHEY, CDR2 SMNVEV (reference sequence). The V end was cut by 5 bases, the J end by 6 bases, with 14 bases between. The CDR3 loop spans 13 amino acids. The CDR3 coding sequence is TGTGCCAGCAGTCCGTCCGTGTGGGCCGAGCAGTACTTC. This gives the protein CASSPSVWAEQYF.

CDR3 nucleotides: TGTGCCAGCAGCTTCCCTTTGCCCTCAGATACGCAGTATTTT. It codes for CASSFPLPSDTQYF. The chain is built from TRBV7-9 and TRBJ2-3; no firm D call. Germline V gene sequence: CDR1 SEHNR, CDR2 FQNEAQ (reference sequence). The ends were cut back, 3 bases at V and 4 bases at J, with 11 bases in the middle. There are 14 residues in the CDR3.

CDR3 sequence reads: CASSHRTGLGYNEQFF. CDR3 bases: TGTGCCAGCAGCCACCGGACAGGGCTGGGGTACAATGAGCAGTTCTTC. This rearrangement joins TRBV13 to TRBJ2-1; TRBD1 matches at 8 bases. This CDR3 has 16 residues. With 5 bases clipped from V and 4 bases from J, the junction kept 10 bases outside the gene matches. Germline V gene sequence: CDR1 PRHDT, CDR2 FYEKMQ (reference sequence).

V usage is TRBV28 and J usage is TRBJ2-4; tentatively, D is TRBD1 (6 bases). The CDR3 extends over 14 amino acids. Between the trimmed V and J ends, which lost 6 bases and 8 bases, there was a span of 17 bases. CDR1 and CDR2 from the germline V gene are MDHEN and SYDVKM. The CDR3 DNA reads TGTGCCAGCAGCTTGACAGGACTGGGGGACATTCAGTACTTC. It encodes CASSLTGLGDIQYF.

This clone was detected only a few times. The chain couples TRBV19 to TRBJ1-3, with unresolved D. CDR3 length: 13 residues. Per the germline V gene, CDR1 is LNHDA and CDR2 is SQIVND (reference sequence). V was trimmed by 6 bases and J by 2 bases, leaving 8 bases between them. CDR3 sequence (DNA): TGTGCCAGTAGCCCGTCGCCTGGAAACACCATATATTTT. Its protein is CASSPSPGNTIYF.

This clone is a singleton in its sample. The V and J genes are TRBV29-1 and TRBJ2-7; 9 bases are a match to TRBD1. The CDR3 covers 12 residues. V lost 5 bases and J lost 3; bases outside the gene matches: 2. Germline V gives CDR1 SQVTM, CDR2 ANQGSEA. The CDR3: CSVSTGGYEQYF. For the CDR3, the DNA is TGCAGCGTTTCGACAGGGGGCTACGAGCAGTACTTC.

V and J are TRBV5-5 and TRBJ2-1; 10 nucleotides align to TRBD1. Per the germline V gene, CDR1 is SGHKS and CDR2 is YYEKEE (reference sequence). The J segment lost 6 bases and the V segment lost 4 bases, leaving 16 bases of the junction unmatched. CDR3 length equals 18 residues. The CDR3 protein is CASSITSNWDRGGNEQFF. In nucleotides, the CDR3 is TGTGCCAGCAGCATTACTTCCAACTGGGACAGGGGTGGCAATGAGCAGTTCTTC.

The chain has TRBV19 and TRBJ2-7; D might be TRBD1 or TRBD2, each matching 9 bases. V was clipped by 11 bases and J by 4 bases, with 39 bases between them. The CDR3 is 20 residues long. Germline CDR1 is LNHDA and CDR2 is SQIVND (reference sequence). CDR3 nucleotides: TGTGCCTCTTCCGGGTCAGGGATCGGTCTAGCGGGACAGGGTCGTTACGAGCAGTACTTC. This encodes CASSGSGIGLAGQGRYEQYF.

The chain recombines TRBV11-2 with TRBJ2-3, with D perhaps matching TRBD1 (5 bases). CDR1 is SGHAT and CDR2 is FQNNGV in the germline V gene. The CDR3 has 15 amino acids. With 4 bases removed from V and 1 base from J, the gap between germline ends came to 12 bases. This chain's CDR3 is CASSWLEQGTDTQYF. The CDR3 DNA follows: TGTGCCAGCAGCTGGCTGGAACAGGGCACAGATACGCAGTATTTT.

The chain is built from TRBV2 and TRBJ2-7; D gene ambiguous. V was cut by 3 bases and J by 2 bases, with 14 bases left in between. Per the germline V gene, CDR1 is SNHLY and CDR2 is FYNNEI. The CDR3 sequence is 15 residues long. CDR3 coding DNA: TGTGCCAGCAGTGACCCGGGCCGAACTACCTACGAGCAGTACTTC. Residues: CASSDPGRTTYEQYF.

V usage is TRBV10-1 and J usage is TRBJ2-5; possibly TRBD1 for D (5 bases). Trimming stripped 6 bases from V and 5 bases from J, with 16 bases between. This CDR3 region has 14 residues. Germline assignment: CDR1 WNHNN and CDR2 SYGVQD (reference sequence). As DNA, the CDR3 is TGCGCCAGCAGCGACAGTTCGTTGACGGAGACCCAGTACTTC. It is translated as CASSDSSLTETQYF.

V gene TRBV28 combines with J gene TRBJ2-3; the match to TRBD1 covers 7 bases. The trim removed 7 bases at V and 0 bases at J, leaving 1 base unmatched. In germline, CDR1 is MDHEN, CDR2 SYDVKM. The CDR3 is 13 amino acids. As DNA, the CDR3 is TGTGCCAGCACGGACAGGAGCACAGATACGCAGTATTTT. Protein: CASTDRSTDTQYF.

The chain links TRBV2 to TRBJ2-1, with TRBD2 identical over 8 bases. Germline loops: CDR1 SNHLY, CDR2 FYNNEI. The CDR3 is 15 amino acids. Unmatched junction bases numbered 8, after V lost 6 bases and J lost 4 bases. CDR3 residues: CASSELRGRYNEQFF. Here the CDR3 DNA reads TGTGCCAGCAGCGAGCTTCGCGGGAGGTACAATGAGCAGTTCTTC.

The chain joins TRBV5-1 to TRBJ2-2, with a tentative D call TRBD2 (5 bases). Per the germline V gene, CDR1 is SGHRS and CDR2 is YFSETQ. The CDR3 extends over 14 amino acids. V dropped 0 bases and J dropped 6 bases, with 9 bases sitting between them. The chain's CDR3 is CASSLDLASGELFF. The CDR3 region has the DNA TGCGCCAGCAGCTTGGATCTAGCCTCCGGGGAGCTGTTTTTT. Drawing the rest from reference TRBV5-1 and TRBJ2-2, the complete variable domain is KAGVTQTPRYLIKTRGQQVTLSCSPISGHRSVSWYQQTPGQGLQFLFEYFSETQRNKGNFPGRFSGRQFSNSRSEMNVSTLELGDSALYLCASSLDLASGELFFGEGSRLTVL.

J is TRBJ1-2 and V is TRBV4-3; D remains ambiguous. Looked up from germline, CDR1 is LGHNA and CDR2 is YSLEER. V was pared by 0 bases and J by 3 bases, with 14 bases between. The CDR3 spans 16 residues. As DNA, the CDR3 is TGCGCCAGCAGCCAAGATCACTCCACCATCCACTATGGCTACACCTTC. This sequence encodes CASSQDHSTIHYGYTF.

The V gene is TRBV7-9, the J gene TRBJ2-3; D gene uncertain. The germline V gene encodes CDR1 SEHNR and CDR2 FQNEAQ (reference sequence). This CDR3 has 13 residues. Trimming stripped 7 bases from V and 6 bases from J, with 14 bases between. For the CDR3, the DNA is TGTGCCAGCAATCCTTCCAACGGTGATACGCAGTATTTT. This gives the protein CASNPSNGDTQYF.

J is TRBJ2-2 and V is TRBV5-4, with a weak D call TRBD1 (7 bases). The CDR3 is 15 amino acids. Germline assignment: CDR1 SGHNT and CDR2 YYREEE (reference sequence). V gave up 3 bases and J gave up 4 bases, with 13 bases separating them. The CDR3 reads CASSSTGDSTGELFF. The CDR3 DNA is TGTGCCAGCAGCTCCACGGGGGACAGCACCGGGGAGCTGTTTTTT.

The V gene is TRBV7-3, the J gene TRBJ2-7; D possibly corresponds to TRBD2 (6 bases). Trimming took off 5 bases at V and 2 bases at J, with 16 bases between the two ends. The CDR3 is made up of 15 amino acids. Germline assignment: CDR1 SGHTA and CDR2 FQGTGA. CDR3 region: CASSLGSGLAYEQYF. CDR3 sequence (DNA): TGTGCCAGCAGCCTAGGTTCGGGACTGGCCTACGAGCAGTACTTC.

The chain links TRBV30 to TRBJ2-7; the D gene is possibly TRBD1 (6 bases). This CDR3 comprises 13 residues. Trimming left V 2 bases short and J 0 bases short, with 8 bases between. Germline CDR1 reads GTSNPN; CDR2 reads SVGIG (reference sequence). CDR3 residues: CAWSTGNSYEQYF. The DNA for the CDR3 is TGTGCCTGGAGTACAGGGAACTCCTACGAGCAGTACTTC.